The clone carrying this TCR beta chain was seen more than once but under ten times. Its antigen remains unidentified. This specimen comes from a study of response to subunit inactivated influenza vaccine. The length of the CDR3 is 15 residues. Germline values: CDR1 LNHDA, CDR2 SQIVND (reference sequence). V gave up 6 bases and J gave up 7 bases; unmatched junction bases: 9. Overall study results and limits: A suggestion made by the authors is that each seasonal influenza vaccination recruits few new T cells.

Each CDR3 protein is one row after TCRdb ran MiXCR on the RT-PCR reads. The sample lists 600,000 to 700,000 distinct CDR3 sequences, 12% to 15% occurring once. The sequenced sample was PBMCs from blood, obtained 14 days before vaccination. V is TRBV19 and J is TRBJ2-1; 10 bases fit TRBD1. The source of this sequence is a man aged 45-60 years who received an inactivated influenza vaccine. This CDR3 is CASSRRDRGPNEQFF. Written as DNA, the CDR3 is TGTGCCAGTAGCCGACGGGACAGGGGCCCGAATGAGCAGTTCTTC.